The subject of this entry is one T cell receptor beta chain. What it binds is not known. The study reverse transcribed the entire isolated RNA, so it sequenced expressed TCRB transcripts. Generated by immunoSEQ multiplex PCR, the TCRdb table keeps only in-frame clones and is missing some. The table lists under 900,000 clones, under 20% of them singletons. The CDR3 loop spans 15 amino acids. Looked up from germline, CDR1 is SGHRS and CDR2 is YFSETQ. V was pared by 7 bases and J by 2 bases, with 8 bases of the junction left unmatched. The sample belongs to a study of beta chain features in type 1 diabetes. The study, taken as a whole, reports: More deletions and fewer insertions at VDJ junctions were found in patients with type 1 diabetes.

The sequence was collected from a woman aged 18 to 35 in good health. Sequenced sample: naive CD4+ T cells from blood. The rearrangement joins TRBV5-1 to TRBJ2-1, with TRBD2 identical over 8 bases. The CDR3 nucleotides are TGCGCCAGCCGTCAGGCGGGGGGAACCTACAATGAGCAGTTCTTC. It encodes CASRQAGGTYNEQFF.